Listed below are T cell receptor beta chains from one sample, sequenced in a study of T cell changes during pregnancy in multiple sclerosis. Sequencing used immunoSEQ multiplex PCR; TCRdb keeps in-frame clones, though not all of them. Among around 58,000 clones listed, about 91% were seen once. The sequencing used peripheral blood, collected before pregnancy. These receptor sequences come from a female donor with multiple sclerosis, enrolled in a pregnancy study. The CDR3 runs from the conserved cysteine through the conserved F or W. The D gene is left open where the match is weak. Rows give clone size only sometimes, using once, few, many, or a class for an expanded clone.

j_call d_call v_call clone_size cdr3_aa cdr3_nt
TRBJ2-7 TRBD2 TRBV29-1 . CSAGLLSGGPYEQYF TGCAGCGCCGGGCTTTTATCGGGGGGACCCTACGAGCAGTACTTC
TRBJ1-1 . TRBV5-5 . CASSLLVDTEAFF TGTGCCAGCAGCTTGTTGGTAGACACTGAAGCTTTCTTT
TRBJ2-1 . TRBV7-6 . CASSPTTIHEQFF TGTGCCAGCAGCCCCACGACAATCCATGAGCAGTTCTTC
TRBJ2-7 TRBD2 TRBV27 many CASSLGLAGVNEQYF TGTGCCAGCAGTTTAGGACTAGCGGGGGTCAACGAGCAGTACTTC
TRBJ1-2 . TRBV10-3 once CAISEKRQEANYGYTF TGTGCCATCAGTGAAAAACGACAAGAAGCTAACTATGGCTACACCTTC
TRBJ2-1 TRBD2 TRBV19 . CASSIGGGPYNEQFF TGTGCCAGTAGTATCGGGGGGGGACCGTACAATGAGCAGTTCTTC
TRBJ2-2 TRBD2 TRBV19 . CASSIAGLAGGPATTGELFF TGTGCCAGTAGTATAGCGGGACTAGCGGGGGGGCCAGCTACGACCGGGGAGCTGTTTTTT
TRBJ2-1 . TRBV13 . CASSLGLGAGAGGKQFF TGTGCCAGCAGCTTAGGCCTAGGGGCGGGGGCGGGTGGAAAGCAGTTCTTC
TRBJ2-3 . TRBV2 once CASRLMQGGETQYF TGTGCCAGCAGACTCATGCAGGGCGGGGAAACGCAGTATTTT
TRBJ1-1 TRBD1 TRBV7-9 . CASSSRDRMSTEAFF TGTGCCAGCAGCTCGCGGGACAGGATGAGCACTGAAGCTTTCTTT
TRBJ1-1 . TRBV7-9 . CAERDTEAFF TGTGCCGAGCGGGACACTGAAGCTTTCTTT
TRBJ2-7 TRBD2 TRBV19 . CASSTLLAGGPYEQYF TGTGCCAGTAGTACCCTACTAGCGGGGGGGCCCTACGAGCAGTACTTC
TRBJ1-3 TRBD1 TRBV19 . CASREGQRFSGNTIYF TGTGCCAGTAGGGAGGGACAGCGCTTCTCTGGAAACACCATATATTTT
TRBJ2-3 . TRBV5-6 . CASLLGAVTDTQYF TGTGCCAGCTTATTGGGCGCCGTCACAGATACGCAGTATTTT
TRBJ1-3 TRBD1 TRBV15 . CATGRGPGNTIYF TGTGCCACCGGCAGGGGGCCTGGAAACACCATATATTTT
TRBJ1-2 . TRBV7-6 . CASSLEQNYGYTF TGTGCCAGCAGCTTAGAACAGAACTATGGCTACACCTTC
TRBJ2-7 . TRBV6-5 . CASSYSGRTYEQYF TGTGCCAGCAGTTACTCGGGCCGAACCTACGAGCAGTACTTC
TRBJ2-7 . TRBV5-4 . CASKGSGGGYSEQYF TGTGCCAGCAAGGGTTCAGGTGGAGGGTATTCCGAGCAGTACTTC
TRBJ2-7 TRBD1 TRBV10-3 . CAISALTGTDFRYF TGTGCCATCAGCGCCTTAACCGGGACAGATTTTCGGTACTTC
TRBJ1-4 . TRBV7-2 . CASSSRQSLNEKLFF TGTGCCAGCAGCTCCCGACAGTCTTTAAATGAAAAACTGTTTTTT
TRBJ1-6 TRBD1 TRBV7-2 . CASSPVQGSFPNSPLHF TGTGCCAGCAGCCCCGTACAGGGGTCCTTTCCTAATTCACCCCTCCACTTT
TRBJ2-3 TRBD2 TRBV10-3 . CAIRGGGATDTQYF TGTGCCATCAGGGGCGGGGGGGCCACAGATACGCAGTATTTT
TRBJ1-1 . TRBV11-2 . CASSLGDRRNTEAFF TGTGCCAGCAGCTTAGGCGACAGACGGAACACTGAAGCTTTCTTT
TRBJ2-6 . TRBV7-6 once CASSPRASGANVLTF TGTGCCAGCAGCCCCAGGGCCTCTGGGGCCAACGTCCTGACTTTC